Below are 16 T cell receptor beta chains sequenced from a single sample in a study of blood T cell repertoires in COVID-19. TCRdb keeps only in-frame clones here, not all; method: immunoSEQ multiplex PCR. The repertoire includes 95,000 to 120,000 clones, 70% to 90% of them detected once, and around 3.5% sits in the top ten. Sequenced: peripheral blood. These TCRs come from a man aged 40-55 years with acute or convalescent COVID-19.

The chain recombines TRBV10-3 with TRBJ2-1; D is uncertain. V was cut by 3 bases and J by 12 bases, with 9 bases left in between. The germline V gene has CDR1 ENHRY and CDR2 SYGVKD. The CDR3 runs to 11 residues. The CDR3 DNA follows: TGTGCCATCAGTGAAAGGAACAGGCAGTTCTTC. Protein sequence: CAISERNRQFF.

The chain links TRBV3-1 (or the pseudogene TRBV3-2) to TRBJ1-6; D is ambiguous. The CDR3 runs 16 residues. V was shortened by 0 bases and J by 9 bases, with 15 bases between the two germline ends. Germline V gives CDR1 LGHDT, CDR2 YNNKEL (reference sequence). In DNA form, the CDR3 reads TGTGCCAGCAGCCAAGATCGGTGGGCCCTGGGTTCACCCCTCCACTTT. Residues: CASSQDRWALGSPLHF.

The CDR3 coding sequence is TGTGCCAGCAGCTTAGTCGCCAGACTCGACTATGGCTACACCTTC. This sequence encodes CASSLVARLDYGYTF. The V gene is TRBV7-2, the J gene TRBJ1-2; D unresolved. CDR3 length: 15 residues. Germline CDR1 is SGHTA and CDR2 is FQGNSA. Trimming stripped 1 base from V and 3 bases from J, with 12 bases between.

This clone appeared a few times. The chain joins TRBV27 to TRBJ2-7, with TRBD1 identical over 7 bases. The V segment lost 5 bases and the J segment 5 bases; nucleotides outside the gene matches: 12. Germline loops: CDR1 MNHEY, CDR2 SMNVEV (reference sequence). The CDR3 is made up of 15 amino acids. This CDR3 reads CASSRRVDRAHEQYF. The CDR3 nucleotides are TGTGCCAGCAGTCGCAGGGTCGACAGGGCCCACGAGCAGTACTTC.

The chain is built from TRBV5-1 and TRBJ2-1; D call uncertain. The CDR3 contains 16 residues. Trimming took off 0 bases at V and 4 bases at J, with 14 bases between the two ends. CDR1 and CDR2 from the germline V gene are SGHRS and YFSETQ. The CDR3 here is CASSLDRSYQYNEQFF. CDR3 nucleotide sequence: TGCGCCAGCAGCTTGGACCGTTCCTACCAATACAATGAGCAGTTCTTC.

CDR3 sequence: CAWSEGWYGEKLFF. The CDR3 nucleotides are TGTGCCTGGAGTGAGGGGTGGTACGGTGAAAAACTGTTTTTT. The chain employs TRBV30 and TRBJ1-4, with D perhaps matching TRBD1 (5 bases). The CDR3 loop spans 14 amino acids. From germline, CDR1 is GTSNPN and CDR2 SVGIG (reference sequence). Trimming cost V 1 base and J 7 bases, with 13 bases left between them.

The chain joins TRBV25-1 to TRBJ1-2, with 7 bases lining up with TRBD1. CDR1 and CDR2 (germline): MGHDK, SYGVNS. This CDR3 contains 14 residues. The trim removed 4 bases at V and 5 bases at J, leaving 7 bases unmatched. The CDR3 spells CASSGPTGVYGYTF. The CDR3 coding sequence is TGTGCCAGCAGTGGCCCTACAGGGGTGTATGGCTACACCTTC.

Only a few counts were recorded for this clone. The chain has TRBV7-9 and TRBJ1-6, with D maybe TRBD1 (5 bases). This CDR3 has 14 amino acids. Germline lookup yields CDR1 SEHNR and CDR2 FQNEAQ (reference sequence). Between the trimmed V and J ends, which lost 5 bases and 9 bases, there was a span of 14 bases. The CDR3 loop is CASSLREGISPLHF. The CDR3 nucleotides are TGTGCCAGCAGCCTGCGGGAGGGGATTTCACCCCTCCACTTT.

The genes are TRBV2 and TRBJ1-2, with 7 bases lining up with TRBD1. V lost 8 bases and J lost 8; bases outside the gene matches: 17. The CDR3 covers 15 residues. CDR1 SNHLY and CDR2 FYNNEI come from the germline V gene. This CDR3 is CASGVNRGGTGGYTF. In DNA form, the CDR3 reads TGTGCCAGCGGTGTAAACAGGGGTGGTACGGGGGGCTACACCTTC.

The chain recombines TRBV19 with TRBJ2-5; D might be TRBD2 (7 bases). CDR3 length equals 15 residues. Between the trimmed V and J ends, which lost 0 bases and 9 bases, there was a span of 17 bases. Germline-derived CDR1 and CDR2 are LNHDA and SQIVND (reference sequence). CDR3 protein: CASSIDLGGGAAQYF. The DNA of the CDR3 is TGTGCCAGTAGTATAGATCTAGGCGGGGGCGCGGCCCAGTACTTC. Using reference TRBV19 and TRBJ2-5 for the parts outside the CDR3, the full variable domain is DGGITQSPKYLFRKEGQNVTLSCEQNLNHDAMYWYRQDPGQGLRLIYYSQIVNDFQKGDIAEGYSVSREKKESFPLTVTSAQKNPTAFYLCASSIDLGGGAAQYFGPGTRLLVL.

The sample holds one count of this clone. This rearrangement joins TRBV25-1 to TRBJ1-2; D unresolved. Per germline, CDR1 MGHDK and CDR2 SYGVNS. The CDR3 is 14 amino acids. Trimming cost V 1 base and J 1 base, with 7 bases left between them. In nucleotides, the CDR3 is TGTGCCAGCAGTGAATTGCCACTTAACTATGGCTACACCTTC. Translation: CASSELPLNYGYTF.

V usage is TRBV5-8 and J usage is TRBJ2-1; 8 nucleotides line up with TRBD2. Germline V gives CDR1 SGHTS, CDR2 YDEGEE. With V trimmed by 1 base and J by 3 bases, 3 bases remained unmatched. The CDR3 has 15 residues. CDR3: CASSLRGGFYNEQFF. The CDR3 DNA is TGTGCCAGCAGCTTGCGGGGGGGTTTCTACAATGAGCAGTTCTTC. The complete variable domain, with remaining parts taken from reference TRBV5-8 and TRBJ2-1, reads EAGVTQSPTHLIKTRGQQATLRCSPISGHTSVYWYQQALGLGLQFLLWYDEGEERNRGNFPPRFSGRQFPNYSSELNVNALELEDSALYLCASSLRGGFYNEQFFGPGTRLTVL.

This clone was counted a few times. The CDR3 DNA reads as TGCGCCAGCAGCACTCCCGGGGTTCGAAATGGCTACACCTTC. Protein product: CASSTPGVRNGYTF. This chain joins TRBV4-1 and TRBJ1-2, with D hard to call. V gave up 5 bases and J gave up 6 bases, with 16 bases separating them. This CDR3 region has 14 residues. Germline V CDR1 and CDR2: MGHRA, YSYEKL.

As regards this clone: The junction departs from germline at one end; a sequencing error may be responsible. The same CDR3 also results from other DNA sequences found in this sample. The rearrangement joins TRBV12-3 or TRBV12-4 to TRBJ1-1; D call uncertain. The CDR3 totals 13 residues. The CDR3 nucleotides read TGCGCCAGCAGTCCGTACAGGAACACTGAAGCTTTCTTT. Translating gives CASSPYRNTEAFF.

CDR3 nucleotide sequence: TGTGCCAGCAGTGCACGGACAGGGGGTACAGCTTTCTTT. It translates to CASSARTGGTAFF. The V and J genes are TRBV6-2 or TRBV6-3 and TRBJ1-1; 10 bases map to TRBD1. This CDR3 comprises 13 residues. V lost 5 bases, J lost 10 bases, and 7 bases stayed unmatched. Germline CDR1 is MNHEY and CDR2 is SVGEGT.

The chain couples TRBV11-2 to TRBJ2-5; TRBD2 agrees at 7 bases. Germline-derived CDR1 and CDR2 are SGHAT and FQNNGV. The CDR3 runs 16 residues. With 0 bases clipped from V and 3 bases from J, the junction kept 7 bases outside the gene matches. The CDR3 spells CASSLDLGLGEETQYF. The CDR3 region has the DNA TGTGCCAGCAGCTTAGATTTAGGACTAGGAGAAGAGACCCAGTACTTC.